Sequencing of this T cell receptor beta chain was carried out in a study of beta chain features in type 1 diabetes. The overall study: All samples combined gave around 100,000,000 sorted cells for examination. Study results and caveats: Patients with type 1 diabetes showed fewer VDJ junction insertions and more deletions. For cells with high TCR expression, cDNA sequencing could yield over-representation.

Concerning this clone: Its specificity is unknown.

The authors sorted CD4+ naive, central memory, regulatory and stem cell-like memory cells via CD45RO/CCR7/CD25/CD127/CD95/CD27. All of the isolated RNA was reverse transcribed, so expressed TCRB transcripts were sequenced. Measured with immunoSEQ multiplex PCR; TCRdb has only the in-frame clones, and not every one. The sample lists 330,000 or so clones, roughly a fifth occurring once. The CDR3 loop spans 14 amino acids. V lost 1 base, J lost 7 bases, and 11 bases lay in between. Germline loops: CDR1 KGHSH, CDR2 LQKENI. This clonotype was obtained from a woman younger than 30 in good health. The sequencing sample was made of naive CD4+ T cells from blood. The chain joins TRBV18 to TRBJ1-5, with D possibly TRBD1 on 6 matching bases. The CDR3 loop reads CASSPRQVRQPQHF. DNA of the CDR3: TGTGCCAGCTCACCACGACAGGTACGGCAGCCCCAGCATTTT.